The 15 T cell receptor beta chains below were found in one sample sequenced in a study of shared clonotypes between healthy human individuals. Libraries were prepared by immunoSEQ multiplex PCR; TCRdb keeps only in-frame clonotypes and omits some of them. The table lists roughly 2 million clones, 90% to 97% of them singletons. Input material: naive CD4+ T cells sorted from blood. Described subset: CD45RA+ positively selected. These receptors came from a man between 18 and 35 years old in good health.

This clone was observed a few times. V gene TRBV7-9 combines with J gene TRBJ1-3; D call uncertain. The V end was cut by 9 bases, the J end by 0 bases, with 9 bases between. Germline loops: CDR1 SEHNR, CDR2 FQNEAQ (reference sequence). The CDR3 has 13 residues. The CDR3 DNA follows: TGTGCCAGTATGGCGAGCTCTGGAAACACCATATATTTT. It specifies CASMASSGNTIYF.

The chain is built from TRBV11-2 and TRBJ1-4; D unclear. The CDR3 is 16 residues long. Trimming left V 4 bases short and J 0 bases short, with 12 bases between. CDR1 SGHAT and CDR2 FQNNGV come from the germline V gene. CDR3 amino acids: CASSSLTRATNEKLFF. The CDR3 DNA is TGTGCCAGCAGCTCATTGACGAGGGCAACTAATGAAAAACTGTTTTTT.

A word on this clone: The same CDR3 also results from other DNA sequences found in this sample. This chain connects TRBV6-5 to TRBJ1-5, with 8 bases aligning to TRBD1. The CDR3 runs to 15 residues. CDR1 MNHEY and CDR2 SVGAGI come from the germline V gene. V lost 2 bases, J lost 4 bases, and 4 bases stayed unmatched. DNA of the CDR3: TGTGCCAGCAGTTACGGGACAGGACCGAATCAGCCCCAGCATTTT. This encodes CASSYGTGPNQPQHF.

CDR3 sequence reads: CASSETLSVSADTQYF. CDR3 coding DNA: TGTGCCAGCAGTGAAACCCTGTCGGTCTCGGCAGATACGCAGTATTTT. This chain links TRBV6-1 with TRBJ2-3; no definite D call. V lost 2 bases, J lost 4 bases, and 16 bases lay in between. The CDR3 has 16 residues. CDR1 MNHNS and CDR2 SASEGT come from the germline V gene.

V and J are TRBV7-9 and TRBJ1-3, with a possible D match to TRBD1 (5 bases). The CDR3 contains 14 residues. V gave up 2 bases and J gave up 1 base, with 6 bases separating them. CDR1 and CDR2 (germline): SEHNR, FQNEAQ (reference sequence). The CDR3 region is CASSLRQSGNTIYF. In DNA, the CDR3 is TGTGCCAGCAGCTTAAGACAGTCTGGAAACACCATATATTTT.

CDR3 loop: CASSLARGTTNEQFF. In DNA form, the CDR3 reads TGCGCCAGCAGCTTGGCCCGGGGGACTACCAATGAGCAGTTCTTC. V is TRBV5-1 and J is TRBJ2-1; 7 nucleotides match TRBD2. Germline-derived CDR1 and CDR2 are SGHRS and YFSETQ. This CDR3 has 15 residues. The V and J ends lost 0 bases and 6 bases, in that order; junction bases with no gene match: 6.

J is TRBJ2-2 and V is TRBV11-1; tentatively, D is TRBD2 (6 bases). Looked up from germline, CDR1 is SGHAT and CDR2 is FQDESV (reference sequence). The CDR3 extends over 17 amino acids. The V end was cut by 2 bases, the J end by 6 bases, with 19 bases between. The DNA for the CDR3 is TGTGCCAGCAGCTTAATACCGGGACGGGGGAGCCCCGGGGAGCTGTTTTTT. Its protein product is CASSLIPGRGSPGELFF.

V is TRBV5-4 and J is TRBJ2-2; no reliable D call. This CDR3 comprises 13 residues. CDR1 SGHNT and CDR2 YYREEE come from the germline V gene (reference sequence). The germline V and J ends were trimmed by 0 bases and 5 bases, with 5 bases remaining between them. The DNA for the CDR3 is TGTGCCAGCAGCTTGGGGAGTACCGGGGAGCTGTTTTTT. Amino acids: CASSLGSTGELFF. The entire variable domain, with the rest obtained from reference TRBV5-4 and TRBJ2-2, is as follows: ETGVTQSPTHLIKTRGQQVTLRCSSQSGHNTVSWYQQALGQGPQFIFQYYREEENGRGNFPPRFSGLQFPNYSSELNVNALELDDSALYLCASSLGSTGELFFGEGSRLTVL.

This clone was detected once. Other nucleotide sequences in the sample specify the same CDR3. The chain combines TRBV7-2 with TRBJ2-5; D ambiguous. CDR3 length: 15 residues. Per germline, CDR1 SGHTA and CDR2 FQGNSA. The germline V and J ends were trimmed by 1 base and 0 bases, with 9 bases remaining between them. The CDR3 reads CASSLGGWYQETQYF. The CDR3, as DNA: TGTGCCAGCAGCTTAGGGGGATGGTACCAAGAGACCCAGTACTTC.

The chain uses TRBV10-2 and TRBJ1-1; D is undetermined. Germline values: CDR1 WSHSY, CDR2 SAAADI. The CDR3 has 14 residues. Deletions cut 0 bases from V and 6 bases from J, with 11 bases between. The CDR3: CASSESVPAPEAFF. The CDR3, as DNA: TGCGCCAGCAGTGAGTCTGTCCCGGCACCTGAAGCTTTCTTT.

The rearrangement joins TRBV2 to TRBJ2-1; D not resolved. The V end lost 3 bases, the J end lost 0 bases, and 12 bases lay between the germline ends. The germline V gene has CDR1 SNHLY and CDR2 FYNNEI. The CDR3 spans 16 residues. The CDR3 bases are TGTGCCAGCAGTGACTACCCCTTCATCTCCTACAATGAGCAGTTCTTC. It codes for CASSDYPFISYNEQFF.

The chain has TRBV7-2 and TRBJ2-2; the D gene is possibly TRBD1 (5 bases). Germline loops: CDR1 SGHTA, CDR2 FQGNSA. With 5 bases removed from V and 1 base from J, the gap between germline ends came to 5 bases. This CDR3 contains 13 residues. In nucleotides, the CDR3 is TGTGCCAGCAGCGACAGGAACACCGGGGAGCTGTTTTTT. Translating it yields CASSDRNTGELFF.

This rearrangement joins TRBV9 to TRBJ2-1, with D tentatively TRBD1 (5 bases). Deletions cut 2 bases from V and 4 bases from J, with 13 bases between. The V gene's germline CDR1 is SGDLS and CDR2 YYNGEE. The CDR3 sequence is 15 residues long. The chain's CDR3 is CASSVDGRDYNEQFF. In nucleotides, the CDR3 is TGTGCCAGCAGCGTTGATGGCAGGGATTACAATGAGCAGTTCTTC.

The V gene is TRBV2, the J gene TRBJ1-2; D ambiguous. Germline V gene sequence: CDR1 SNHLY, CDR2 FYNNEI. The CDR3 loop spans 13 amino acids. Between the trimmed V and J ends, which lost 3 bases and 8 bases, there was a span of 13 bases. CDR3 DNA sequence: TGTGCCAGCAGTGATTACAAAGGCCTCGGCTACACCTTC. Translating gives CASSDYKGLGYTF.

This chain joins TRBV11-2 and TRBJ2-3, with TRBD1 identical over 8 bases. Trimming removed 2 bases from V and 4 bases from J; junction bases left unmatched: 8. The CDR3 sequence is 16 residues long. CDR1 and CDR2 from the germline V gene are SGHAT and FQNNGV. The CDR3 sequence is CASSLSGGSRADTQYF. The CDR3 nucleotides are TGTGCCAGCAGCTTATCAGGGGGCAGTCGCGCAGATACGCAGTATTTT.